This TCR beta chain was recorded in a study of blood T cell repertoires in COVID-19. The CDR3 sequence is 14 residues long. The V end was cut by 5 bases, the J end by 0 bases, with 7 bases between. Germline loops: CDR1 SEHNR, CDR2 FQNEAQ (reference sequence). The method was immunoSEQ multiplex PCR; TCRdb's version includes in-frame clones alone and lacks a portion of them. The sample contains 450,000 to 600,000 clones, about nine tenths of which appear only once. Across over 20 US areas, participants ranged in age from 18 to 89 years. This TCR was sampled from a woman younger than 30 who had recovered from COVID-19. The sequenced sample consisted of PBMCs or T cells enriched from blood (not recorded which). The chain is built from TRBV7-9 and TRBJ1-4; D possibly corresponds to TRBD1 (5 bases). The CDR3 DNA reads as TGTGCCAGCAGCCCGACAGCAACTAATGAAAAACTGTTTTTT. Its protein is CASSPTATNEKLFF.